A single TCR beta chain is shown here with its context. The antigen is undetermined. Profiled with immunoSEQ multiplex PCR; TCRdb holds only in-frame clones, not every one. Of about 17,000 clones in the sample, around nine tenths were seen once. Trimming removed 4 bases from V and 4 bases from J; junction bases left unmatched: 8. This CDR3 has 15 residues. Looked up from germline, CDR1 is MNHNS and CDR2 is SASEGT. This specimen belongs to a study of chemoradiotherapy in HPV16-positive cancers. Over chemoradiotherapy, repertoires were sampled more than once. General study points: HPV-specific T cells were functionally defined from only two HPV16-positive patients. Candidate HPV-specific clones and E7-related TCR motifs grew in tumor during treatment.

This sequence was found in a human donor with HPV-associated anogenital cancer. The material sequenced was blood, taken from a patient who underwent chemoradiotherapy. The chain has TRBV6-1 and TRBJ1-2, with 8 nucleotides matching TRBD1. The DNA for the CDR3 is TGTGCCAGCAGTGTGGCGACAGGGGAGAGCTATGGCTACACCTTC. Residues: CASSVATGESYGYTF.